The 14 T cell receptor beta chains presented below share a single source sample, sequenced in a study of T cell changes during pregnancy in multiple sclerosis (dated by TCRdb to the late 2010s). The library relied on the immunoSEQ multiplex PCR assay. The table comes from immuneACCESS by way of TCRdb, which keeps in-frame sequences with V and J called. Part of the clones is missing from these tables; in studies checked, under half for an unresolved V gene and the rest for unknown reasons. Within this sample are roughly 110,000 clones, with roughly 90% of them counted one time only. The top ten constitute 0.65% to 0.9% of the sample. The sequencing used peripheral blood, collected in the third trimester of pregnancy. These receptors were taken from a female donor in good health, enrolled as a control in a pregnancy study.

This clone turned up a few times. The V and J genes are TRBV9 and TRBJ1-1; 7 bases line up with TRBD1. The CDR3 is 14 amino acids. The trim removed 3 bases at V and 3 bases at J, leaving 5 bases unmatched. Germline CDR1 reads SGDLS; CDR2 reads YYNGEE. The DNA of the CDR3 is TGTGCCAGCAGCGCGAGGGGGCTTGACACTGAAGCTTTCTTT. Protein sequence: CASSARGLDTEAFF.

The chain joins TRBV11-2 to TRBJ1-5, with TRBD1 as a possible D gene (6 bases). The V gene lost 4 bases and the J gene lost 8 bases, with 18 bases spanning the gap. CDR3 length: 15 amino acids. Germline CDR1 reads SGHAT; CDR2 reads FQNNGV. The CDR3 region is CASSSTGYPGEPQHF. Here the CDR3 DNA reads TGTGCCAGCAGCTCTACAGGGTACCCAGGAGAGCCCCAGCATTTT.

This rearrangement joins TRBV27 to TRBJ1-1; D possibly corresponds to TRBD1 (5 bases). Trimming shortened V by 3 bases and J by 0 bases, and 14 bases separated the two germline ends. This CDR3 spans 16 amino acids. Germline V gene data show CDR1 as MNHEY and CDR2 as SMNVEV (reference sequence). The chain's CDR3 is CASSFGTPVLNTEAFF. DNA of the CDR3: TGTGCCAGCAGTTTTGGGACTCCGGTTTTGAACACTGAAGCTTTCTTT.

The J gene is TRBJ1-6, the V gene TRBV10-2; TRBD1 is a possible D gene (6 bases). The CDR3 length is 14 residues. Trimming took 3 bases from V and 10 from J, leaving 13 bases between them. CDR1 is WSHSY and CDR2 is SAAADI in the germline V gene. CDR3 residues: CASSEEGVRSPLHF. Written as DNA, the CDR3 is TGCGCCAGCAGTGAAGAGGGGGTGCGATCACCCCTCCACTTT.

This clone was recorded only once. This chain connects TRBV9 to TRBJ1-1; the match to TRBD1 covers 7 bases. J gave up 5 bases and V 0 bases, and 7 bases lay outside the gene matches. The CDR3 totals 15 residues. Germline V gene lookup returns CDR1 SGDLS and CDR2 YYNGEE. The chain's CDR3 is CASSVDGGGPTEAFF. DNA for the CDR3: TGTGCCAGCAGCGTAGATGGAGGGGGCCCGACTGAAGCTTTCTTT.

This clone was counted a single time. This chain's CDR3 is CAWRGNGAGELFF. DNA for the CDR3: TGTGCCTGGAGGGGTAACGGGGCCGGGGAGCTGTTTTTT. The chain joins TRBV30 to TRBJ2-2; perhaps TRBD2 as D (5 bases). The CDR3 contains 13 residues. The germline V gene encodes CDR1 GTSNPN and CDR2 SVGIG (reference sequence). Trimming took 3 bases from V and 6 from J, leaving 11 bases between them.

This sequence joins TRBV9 and TRBJ2-3; TRBD2 matches at 11 bases. This CDR3 is built from 16 residues. In germline, CDR1 is SGDLS, CDR2 YYNGEE. The J segment lost 5 bases and the V segment lost 1 base, leaving 6 bases of the junction unmatched. CDR3 region: CASSVISGGAIDTQYF. The CDR3 nucleotides read TGTGCCAGCAGCGTAATTAGCGGGGGGGCCATAGATACGCAGTATTTT.

This sequence joins TRBV7-2 and TRBJ2-3; D not resolved. The CDR3 consists of 13 residues. V was trimmed by 0 bases and J by 4 bases, leaving 5 bases between them. Germline V lookup: CDR1 SGHTA, CDR2 FQGNSA. CDR3 nucleotide sequence: TGTGCCAGCAGCTTAGCGGCATCAGATACGCAGTATTTT. Translation: CASSLAASDTQYF.

V and J are TRBV7-2 and TRBJ2-5, with 7 bases that match TRBD2. Germline CDR1 is SGHTA and CDR2 is FQGNSA. The CDR3 extends over 13 amino acids. V trimming: 3 bases; J trimming: 3 bases; junction bases outside the gene matches: 1. CDR3 sequence reads: CASSFAGEETQYF. The CDR3 DNA follows: TGTGCCAGCAGCTTTGCGGGGGAAGAGACCCAGTACTTC.

V and J are TRBV6-5 and TRBJ1-2, with 11 bases aligning to TRBD1. This CDR3 is 13 amino acids long. V lost 9 bases and J lost 13; bases outside the gene matches: 13. Germline values: CDR1 MNHEY, CDR2 SVGAGI. For the CDR3, the DNA is TGTGCCAGTCTGCCGGGGACAGGGGGGAATTTCACCTTC. This encodes CASLPGTGGNFTF.

The chain recombines TRBV7-3 with TRBJ2-1; 13 nucleotides line up with TRBD2. The V gene's germline CDR1 is SGHTA and CDR2 FQGTGA. The CDR3 contains 15 residues. Trimming took 5 bases from V and 5 from J; bases not matched to a gene: 3. The chain's CDR3 is CASSELAGGDNEQFF. CDR3 in DNA: TGTGCCAGCAGCGAACTAGCGGGGGGGGACAATGAGCAGTTCTTC.

The rearrangement links TRBV6-1 to TRBJ1-2; TRBD1 agrees at 7 bases. The CDR3 spans 14 residues. Germline values: CDR1 MNHNS, CDR2 SASEGT. Trimming cost V 8 bases and J 2 bases; bases outside gene matches: 8. The CDR3 DNA follows: TGTGCCAGCCGTAGTGAGACAGGGAACTATGGCTACACCTTC. Its translation is CASRSETGNYGYTF.

This rearrangement joins TRBV15 to TRBJ2-5; 8 bases map to TRBD1. V gave up 4 bases and J gave up 4 bases; unmatched junction bases: 5. Germline V lookup: CDR1 LNHNV, CDR2 YYDKDF (reference sequence). The CDR3 consists of 14 residues. As DNA, the CDR3 is TGTGCCACCAGCAAGAGACAGGGGACAGAGACCCAGTACTTC. It codes for CATSKRQGTETQYF.

The V gene is TRBV19, the J gene TRBJ1-1; possible D gene TRBD1, 5 bases. This CDR3 is built from 15 residues. V lost 8 bases and J 1 base, leaving 17 bases between the germline ends. Germline V gene lookup returns CDR1 LNHDA and CDR2 SQIVND (reference sequence). In DNA form, the CDR3 reads TGTGCCAGTCGTCGAGGGACTTTGGCGAACACTGAAGCTTTCTTT. Its translation: CASRRGTLANTEAFF.